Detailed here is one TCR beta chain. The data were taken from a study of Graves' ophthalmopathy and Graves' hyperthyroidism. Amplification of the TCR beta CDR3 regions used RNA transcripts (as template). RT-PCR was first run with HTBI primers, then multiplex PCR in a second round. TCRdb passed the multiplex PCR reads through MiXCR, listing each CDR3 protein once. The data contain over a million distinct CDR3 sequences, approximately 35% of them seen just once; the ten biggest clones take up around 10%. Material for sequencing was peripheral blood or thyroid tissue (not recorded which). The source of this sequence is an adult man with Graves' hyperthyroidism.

The CDR3 DNA sequence: TGTGCCAGCAGCTCCACCGGGAGGACGGGGGTAGGAGAGACCCAGTACTTC. Translation: CASSSTGRTGVGETQYF. The genes are TRBV9 and TRBJ2-5, with TRBD2 matching over 7 bases. The CDR3 runs to 17 residues. CDR1 is SGDLS, CDR2 YYNGEE, per germline. The ends lost 4 bases at V and 4 bases at J; junction bases unmatched: 16.